This T cell receptor beta chain was profiled in a study of spatial heterogeneity in lung cancer. Study overall: After resection, follow-up PBMC samples were sequenced when available, at a median of roughly two years later.

This CDR3 has 15 amino acids. Trimming pared 5 bases from V and 1 base from J, leaving 13 bases between. CDR1 and CDR2 (germline): LNHDA, SQIVND (reference sequence). This clonotype has more than one count but fewer than ten. The time point was: blood at routine non-recurrence follow-up after resection. TCRdb recomputed calls from the 5' RACE reads with MiXCR, one row per CDR3 protein. The table has more than 25,000 distinct CDR3 sequences, roughly 5% seen once; the top ten hold 20% to 25%. Sequences were derived from PBMCs, sampled at follow-up. The source of this sequence is a female donor with early-stage non-small cell lung cancer. The chain links TRBV19 to TRBJ2-3; possibly TRBD2 for D (5 bases). The CDR3 loop is CASSSIERGTDTQYF. DNA of the CDR3: TGTGCCAGTAGTTCTATAGAGAGGGGCACAGATACGCAGTATTTT.